This TCR beta chain came from a study of blood T cell repertoires in COVID-19. About the study: Collection of acute and convalescent COVID-19 samples took place in the United States, Italy and Spain. T cells, B-cell-depleted T cells, or PBMCs provided the cDNA or gDNA that served as material.

Under the authors' procedure: Reference gene primer amplification gave nucleated cell count estimates. Profiling relied on immunoSEQ multiplex PCR, and the TCRdb table lists in-frame clones only, not all of them. V, J and clone size are those of that table, while D and trimming were read from the DNA. Found here are about 80,000 clones, approximately 88% of them singletons; the top ten hold 4.9%. V was shortened by 7 bases and J by 5 bases, with 17 bases between the two germline ends. The CDR3 length is 15 residues. Germline values: CDR1 MDHEN, CDR2 SYDVKM. The sequence was obtained from a woman over 75 with active or convalescent COVID-19. Sequencing was carried out using peripheral blood. J is TRBJ2-2 and V is TRBV28; D is perhaps TRBD1 (6 bases). The CDR3 loop reads CASTRTEVLTGELFF. The DNA for the CDR3 is TGTGCCAGCACCAGGACAGAGGTTTTAACCGGGGAGCTGTTTTTT.